This TCR beta chain came from a study of T-cell reconstitution after alpha-beta-depleted transplantation in children. Unique molecular identifiers were used to barcode this TCRbeta library. TCRdb processed the PCR reads anew with MiXCR; each CDR3 protein has one entry. The data contain fewer than 550,000 distinct CDR3 sequences, over 9.5% of them singletons. Regarding the study as a whole: TCRbeta diversity was high at day 60 in some patients (a result of surviving recipient T cells and thymic progenitors). Diversity and T-cell counts at one year after transplant derived mostly from new T cells. Several hundred graft clones that had expanded were reportedly the source of alpha-beta T cells about two months after transplant.

V lost 6 bases and J lost 8, with 20 bases in between. In germline, CDR1 is DFQATT, CDR2 SNEGSKA (reference sequence). CDR3 size: 14 residues. On this clonotype itself: Its antigen is still unknown.

This clonotype was sampled from a female patient aged 2-15 years who had a stem cell transplant for aplastic anemia, so the T cells may come from the graft donor. Sequencing was performed on PBMCs, mostly from graft donor cells, taken 180 days after TCRalphabeta/CD19-depleted stem cell transplant. The chain has TRBV20-1 and TRBJ2-1; D is undetermined. The CDR3 DNA follows: TGCAGTGCCACCATTTCTGGCGCTCTCGATGAGCAGTTCTTC. Translated, it gives CSATISGALDEQFF.